This T cell receptor (beta chain) stems from a study of blood T cell repertoires in COVID-19. The table came from immunoSEQ multiplex PCR; TCRdb's copy has only in-frame clones and leaves some out. The sample lists 540,000 or so clones; about 89% were seen once. Germline CDR1 and CDR2: SGDLS and YYNGEE. The V and J ends lost 2 bases and 2 bases, in that order; junction bases with no gene match: 2. This CDR3 spans 15 amino acids. The chain links TRBV9 to TRBJ2-3, with 10 nucleotides matching TRBD2. The TCR was taken from a woman aged 50 to 60 with COVID-19, enrolled during active disease. The sample consisted of peripheral blood. Written as DNA, the CDR3 is TGTGCCAGCAGCGTCAGCGGGGGGGACACAGATACGCAGTATTTT. It codes for CASSVSGGDTDTQYF.